This T cell receptor (beta chain) is drawn from a study of T-cell memory formation after mild COVID-19. Points from the study as a whole: Memory from before infection featured some responding clones, which suggests cross-reactive memory joined.

CDR3 length equals 13 residues. Germline CDR1 reads SGHNT; CDR2 reads YENEEA. With 2 bases removed from V and 5 bases from J, the gap between germline ends came to 7 bases. This clonotype was picked up a small number of times. Its antigen is as yet unknown. From the 5' RACE reads, TCRdb called clonotypes with MiXCR, one entry per CDR3 protein. The sample carries roughly 300,000 distinct CDR3 sequences, roughly 8.2% recorded once. This TCR was sampled from a man aged 18 to 30 who had mild COVID-19 (a few samples of this study predate the infection). Cell type and time point are not known. The sequenced material came from PBMCs or a T cell subset sorted from them (not recorded which). The rearrangement joins TRBV11-3 to TRBJ2-1; D remains ambiguous. CDR3 in DNA: TGTGCCAGCAGCTTATCAGAAAACAATGAGCAGTTCTTC. Translating gives CASSLSENNEQFF.